The clone carrying this T cell receptor (beta chain) was counted between two and nine times. The record originates from a study of CD8 T cells in Susac syndrome. Reverse transcription used about 0.45 to 1 ug RNA and random hexamers. With immunoSEQ multiplex PCR, TCR beta CDR3 was amplified across 54 Vbeta and 13 Jbeta. TCRdb ran MiXCR on the immunoSEQ multiplex PCR reads and lists one entry per CDR3 protein. Of about 140,000 distinct CDR3 sequences in the sample, 95% were seen once. CD8+ and CD4+ blood T cells underwent TCR beta sequencing. Negative isolation was used for CD8+ and CD4+ T cells, and FACS enrichment was applied to TEMRA cells. Germline V gene sequence: CDR1 SGHRS, CDR2 YFSETQ. The CDR3 has 15 residues. Between the trimmed V and J ends, which lost 0 bases and 1 base, there was a span of 8 bases.

The clonotype comes from a human donor with Susac syndrome. This sequence joins TRBV5-1 and TRBJ1-5, with unresolved D. Material: CD4+ T cells from PBMCs. CDR3 amino acids: CASSLGSGSNQPQHF. In nucleotides, the CDR3 is TGCGCCAGCAGCTTGGGGTCCGGAAGCAATCAGCCCCAGCATTTT. Based on the CDR3 plus reference TRBV5-1 and TRBJ1-5, the full variable domain is KAGVTQTPRYLIKTRGQQVTLSCSPISGHRSVSWYQQTPGQGLQFLFEYFSETQRNKGNFPGRFSGRQFSNSRSEMNVSTLELGDSALYLCASSLGSGSNQPQHFGDGTRLSIL.